The rows below give T cell receptor beta chains drawn from one sample of a study of blood T cell dynamics during melanoma immunotherapy. The table came from immunoSEQ multiplex PCR; TCRdb's copy has only in-frame clones and leaves some out. Of some 10,000 clones in the sample, less than 90% were seen once. The sample consisted of blood, taken from a patient treated with checkpoint blockade. These receptors were collected from a human donor with melanoma. Both conserved end residues are part of each CDR3. D genes are given only for firm matches. Clone size is shown for a subset of rows, as once, few, many or a class of expanded clone.

J gene | V gene | D gene | clone size | CDR3 DNA | CDR3 protein
TRBJ2-7 | TRBV29-1 | NA | once | TGCAGCGTTGAGGGCGTGGGTGATGAGCAGTACTTC | CSVEGVGDEQYF
TRBJ1-5 | TRBV6-6 | TRBD1 | once | TGTGCCAGCAGGGGGACAGCAAATAGCAATCAGCCCCAGCATTTT | CASRGTANSNQPQHF
TRBJ2-7 | TRBV14 | NA | NA | TGTGCCAGCAGCCTTTTCCCGGCCGCGAGCTCCTACGAGCAGTACTTC | CASSLFPAASSYEQYF
TRBJ1-2 | TRBV28 | NA | once | TGTGCCAGCAGTCCCACCCCTCCAGGCTCCTATGGCTACACCTTC | CASSPTPPGSYGYTF
TRBJ2-2 | TRBV6-4 | NA | NA | TGTGCCAGCAGTGACTCGTTCCGGGGTAACACCGGGGAGCTGTTTTTT | CASSDSFRGNTGELFF
TRBJ2-1 | TRBV19 | TRBD2 | NA | TGTGCCAGTAGTACCCGAGCCTCGTCTAGCGGGAGGTCCTACAATGAGCAGTTCTTC | CASSTRASSSGRSYNEQFF
TRBJ2-1 | TRBV4-3 | NA | NA | TGCGCCAGCAGCCAAGATTGGAACAGGGCCTTGTTCTTC | CASSQDWNRALFF
TRBJ2-2 | TRBV7-9 | TRBD2 | NA | TGTGCCAGCAGCCCCACGAGACTAGCGGGAGGAACCGGGGAGCTGTTTTTT | CASSPTRLAGGTGELFF
TRBJ2-1 | TRBV11-3 | NA | NA | TGTGCCAGCAGCGCGAAACGTAGGAGCTCTGAGCAGTTCTTC | CASSAKRRSSEQFF
TRBJ2-7 | TRBV25-1 | NA | NA | TGTGCCAGCATGGGTATCGCTGAGCAGTACTTC | CASMGIAEQYF
TRBJ2-1 | TRBV7-2 | TRBD2 | NA | TGTGCCAGCAGCTCCCCCGGGACTAATTTACCCAGCTCCTACAATGAGCAGTTCTTC | CASSSPGTNLPSSYNEQFF
TRBJ1-2 | TRBV4-3 | NA | once | TGCGCCAGCAGCCGGACACTAGCCGGTAGCTATGGCTACACCTTC | CASSRTLAGSYGYTF
TRBJ1-5 | TRBV6-5 | NA | NA | TGTGCCAGCAGCCCCTCGTATGGCTATCAGCCCCAGCATTTT | CASSPSYGYQPQHF
TRBJ2-3 | TRBV19 | NA | NA | TGTGCCAGTAGTCCCTGGCAGGGTGCAGATACGCAGTATTTT | CASSPWQGADTQYF
TRBJ2-7 | TRBV5-1 | NA | NA | TGCGCCAGCAGCTTGCCCCCAGCCTTGGAGCAGTACTTC | CASSLPPALEQYF
TRBJ2-1 | TRBV19 | NA | NA | TGTGCCAGTAGTCTAGGGGGGCTCAATGAGCAGTTCTTC | CASSLGGLNEQFF
TRBJ2-1 | TRBV9 | TRBD2 | NA | TGTGCCAGCAGCGGTCGCGGGAGTGCATACAATGAGCAGTTCTTC | CASSGRGSAYNEQFF
TRBJ2-7 | TRBV7-9 | NA | NA | TGTGCCAGCAGCTTAACCGGAATGCAGTACTTC | CASSLTGMQYF
TRBJ2-7 | TRBV5-1 | TRBD2 | NA | TGCGCCAGCAGCCTGCCTAGCGGCTACGAGCAGTACTTC | CASSLPSGYEQYF
TRBJ2-7 | TRBV9 | TRBD2 | NA | TGTGCCAGCAGCCGACTAGCGGGAGACCACGAGCAGTACTTC | CASSRLAGDHEQYF
TRBJ2-1 | TRBV19 | NA | NA | TGTGCCAGTAGTATGATAGAGGGCTATGAGCAGTTCTTC | CASSMIEGYEQFF
TRBJ2-1 | TRBV11-3 | NA | NA | TGTGCCAGCAGCCGACTGGGACCCCCCTACAATGAGCAGTTCTTC | CASSRLGPPYNEQFF
TRBJ1-5 | TRBV19 | TRBD1 | NA | TGTGCCAGTAGTATAAGACAGGGACAGCCCCAGCATTTT | CASSIRQGQPQHF
TRBJ2-7 | TRBV4-1 | TRBD2 | NA | TGCGCCAGCAGCCAGGTAGCGGGGCCCTACGAGCAGTACTTC | CASSQVAGPYEQYF
TRBJ1-4 | TRBV5-5 | NA | NA | TGTGCCAGCAGTCTGGCGTTGACCGGTAATGAAAAACTGTTTTTT | CASSLALTGNEKLFF
TRBJ2-1 | TRBV5-6 | TRBD2 | once | TGTGCCAGCAGCGAGCCGGGACTACCCTACAATGAGCAGTTCTTC | CASSEPGLPYNEQFF
TRBJ1-1 | TRBV7-9 | NA | NA | TGTGCCAGCAGCTTAGAGGGGTTATTGAACACTGAAGCTTTCTTT | CASSLEGLLNTEAFF
TRBJ2-7 | TRBV28 | NA | NA | TGTGCCAGCAGTCTACAGGGCCTGAGCCTCTACGAGCAGTACTTC | CASSLQGLSLYEQYF
TRBJ2-7 | TRBV27 | NA | NA | TGTGCCAGCAGTTCAACGGGACTGCTGAGCTCCTACGAGCAGTACTTC | CASSSTGLLSSYEQYF
TRBJ2-2 | TRBV12-5 | NA | NA | TGTGCTAGTGGTCTCCCTCCCAGGGTTAACACCGGGGAGCTGTTTTTT | CASGLPPRVNTGELFF
TRBJ1-5 | TRBV19 | NA | once | TGTGCCAGTAGCCTGACAGGCAATCAGCCCCAGCATTTT | CASSLTGNQPQHF
TRBJ1-2 | TRBV5-4 | NA | NA | TGTGCCAGCAGCACCGGACAGAGGAACTATGGCTACACCTTC | CASSTGQRNYGYTF
TRBJ1-3 | TRBV6-1 | NA | NA | TGTGCCAGCAGTTGGACAGCCCTGGGGGACACCATATATTTT | CASSWTALGDTIYF